This TCR beta chain comes out of a study of cytomegalovirus exposure and HLA in healthy donors (dated by TCRdb to about 2017). In the study overall: An earlier analysis of approximately 640 of the donors reported 250 to 300 Gb of sequence data and some 100 million unique TCR beta sequences from roughly 200 million T cells. Approximately 300 gigabases of sequencing data and around 88 million unique TCR sequences made up an early release that covered several hundred HLA-typed donors. Of the approximately 400 genotyped donors, over 70% fell in the genetic ancestry cluster associated with self-reported Caucasian donors. The study aimed to test whether signatures of past pathogen exposure could be identified by cataloging public T cell receptors. The study used immunosequencing to profile the T cell repertoires of 666 subjects and linked those repertoires to cytomegalovirus serostatus. A separate validation cohort of roughly 130 different subjects was used in addition to the 666-subject first cohort. To predict cytomegalovirus infection status, the study brought together high-throughput TCR immunosequencing, statistical association of individual TCRs with disease status, and machine learning. In a later analysis, previously published TCR beta repertoires from 500 to 750 donors were re-analyzed and high-resolution HLA genotyping was added so that TCR occurrence patterns could be studied. In the later analysis, no new phenotypic data were used to find candidate immune exposures; instead, reliance was placed on TCR beta sequences and their occurrence across donors. In an earlier analysis of a few hundred of the donors, high-throughput TCR beta sequencing was used to judge whether each TCR beta V gene segment behaved as functional or pseudogenic. Donor age, sex, ethnicity and CMV serostatus were collected together with the repertoire data. In a later genetic analysis, genome-wide SNP genotypes for about three fifths of the roughly 670 donors were used, and that subset was treated as a discovery cohort. All discovery cohort repertoires had been generated using a single sequencing platform. Both class I and class II loci were covered by HLA typing, at four-digit resolution. The number of typed donors differed by locus: about 629-630 for A, B, C, DRB1 and DQB1; 522 for DQA1; 606 for DPA1; and around 450 for DPB1. Four or five DR-DQ haplotypes were handled as single units for association and clustering, since linkage in the cohort was strong. Among roughly 400 genotyped donors of the cohort, an average of approximately 240,000 unique TCR beta nucleotide sequences was sequenced per donor, of which approximately 19% were non-productive. Summary of the overall study and its limitations: Across donors, most TCR sequences were observed very rarely, whereas some public TCRs were present in many individuals. Cytomegalovirus status was reported to be diagnosed by the classifier with high specificity and sensitivity in both the original and validation cohorts. The presence/absence analyses assumed that sequencing depth was roughly uniform across donors, and that assumption may not be true. According to the authors, the approach could potentially be generalized to other disease states and immunological phenotypes. A later analysis found that most CMV-associated TCR beta chains appeared HLA-restricted, with HLA associations seemingly driven largely by CMV exposure. In a later analysis, the rate of TCR association differed among HLA loci, with DRB1 alleles having the most associated TCRs and HLA-C alleles having the fewest. This cohort had only TCR beta chains sequenced, and the lack of alpha or paired-chain data limited which features could be detected. Immune exposure information for the cohort was limited to CMV serostatus. A further reported finding was that TCR beta sequences accurately predicted the HLA-A and HLA-B alleles for most subjects in the first cohort. Correlated functional status among segregating V segments might be attributable to linkage disequilibrium, but an unknown experimental factor could not be ruled out. An earlier analysis of 587 of the donors showed that most TCR beta V segments appeared in productive rearrangements either about 90% or about 30% of the time, which broadly matched IMGT annotations. Some IMGT-functional V segments, including TRBV6-2 and TRBV6-3, could not be distinguished by the 87-base-pair reads and were therefore excluded. Because HLA typing was missing for some donors at each locus, association tests included only the typed subset. Because counts were too low, 15 to 20 rarely observed V segments, including chromosome 9 orphons, were excluded from the earlier analysis of roughly 580 of the donors. Several of the top co-occurrence clusters appeared to be linked to parvovirus B19, influenza, CMV and Epstein-Barr virus, according to a later analysis. A group of highly shared sequence variants was considered likely to be a technical artifact of the sequencing pipeline. In the study, some 160 TCR beta chains were listed as associated with cytomegalovirus. An association between a missense DCLRE1C variant and V-gene and J-gene trimming of TCR beta chains was found in a later genetic analysis and replicated in an independent cohort. Compared with equally common non-associated chains, HLA-associated TCR beta chains in a later analysis were more clonally expanded and had lower generation probabilities. In vitro tests confirmed that three of the cytomegalovirus-associated TCR beta chains recognize cytomegalovirus antigens. When HLA alleles, especially DR and DQ, strongly co-occurred, attributing TCR associations to individual alleles was difficult. In a later analysis, 16,951 TCR beta sequences were associated with specific HLA alleles at a false discovery rate of 0.05. A later genetic analysis reported fewer N-insertions in productive TCRs among donors in an Asian-associated ancestry cluster than the roughly 700-donor mean.

The CDR3 contains 20 residues, cysteine and phenylalanine counted. The CDR3 DNA has 60 bases and is translated from base 1. The cohort comprised around 690 healthy bone marrow donors. At the time of sampling, all cohort members were nominally healthy, though unrecorded immune exposures were likely present. The donor tested CMV seropositive and was one of the 289 seropositive cohort members. Every donor gave a peripheral blood sample, and the peripheral blood mononuclear cells from that sample were used for TCR beta sequencing. The Qiagen DNeasy Blood Extraction Kit was used to extract genomic DNA from the blood cell samples. The count of this clone is one. There is no known antigen for this receptor. No qualities accompany the bases; no much larger clone lies one base away. The library was obtained by the immunoSEQ multiplex PCR assay. The multiplex PCR relied on a mix of 60 forward primers for TCR Vbeta segments and 13 reverse primers for TCR Jbeta segments. Amplification of the CDR3 region of rearranged TCR beta genes was performed with a multiplex PCR assay on genomic DNA. The Illumina HiSeq System was used to sequence the amplified TCR beta libraries as 87-base-pair reads. As for the original processing: A later analysis tallied some 79 million unique TCR beta chains across the approximately 670 repertoires, and around 10 million of those chains were shared by two or more donors. To remove PCR and sequencing errors, raw reads were error-corrected and collapsed into unique sequences using a nearest-neighbor algorithm that merged closely related sequences. V, D and J gene segments were assigned by aligning CDR3 sequences to IMGT reference sequences. For a sequence to be retained, a match of at least six nucleotides was required to both a V gene segment and a J gene segment. A rearrangement was called productive if the CDR3 had no stop codons and remained in frame with V and J, and every other rearrangement was called non-productive. CDR3 was defined by IMGT convention, running from the second conserved V-encoded cysteine to the conserved J-encoded phenylalanine. The earlier analysis of 587 of the donors excluded sequences that lacked an unambiguous match to a single V gene segment. An earlier analysis of just under 600 of the donors called V segments functional above 56.7% productive rearrangements and segregating when the between-donor standard deviation exceeded 5%. To diagnose cytomegalovirus status from the catalog of TCR beta chain sequences, a statistical classification framework was built. V and J gene assignment, in a later analysis, came from comparing TCR nucleotide sequences with IMGT/GENE-DB human TR gene sequences. The TCRdist pipeline was used in a later analysis to assign CDR3 sequences and most-parsimonious VDJ recombination scenarios. In a later analysis, each TCR beta chain was defined by its CDR3 amino acid sequence together with its V-gene family, and reads without a unique V-gene family were excluded. As a way to deal with suspected cross-contamination and a sequencing artifact, a later analysis dropped over 550 nucleotide sequences that were highly shared and had low generation probability. A later analysis calculated a clonal expansion index for each public chain from normalized within-repertoire ranks of inferred template counts. In a later analysis, generation probabilities were computed with a VDJ recombination model fitted to out-of-frame rearrangements, and the resulting probabilities were checked against IGoR. In a later analysis, TCR-TCR, TCR-HLA and TCR-CMV co-occurrence was scored with hypergeometric tests, and a repertoire-size bias correction was applied to TCR pairs. In a later analysis, false discovery rates were estimated by permuting HLA or CMV assignments 20 times. In a later analysis, co-occurring TCRs were grouped using DBSCAN, and TCRdist sequence similarity was added for clustering within HLA-allele-positive subsets. Co-occurrence clustering excluded repertoires with fewer than 30,000 or more than 120,000 public chains, plus five with anomalous nucleotide sharing. TCRdb holds this immuneACCESS table with in-frame rearrangements only. Some clones are missing; in checked studies, unresolved V genes explain under half, and the rest has no known cause. The DNA gave D and trimming, while V, J and clone size come from that table. The sample profile shows approximately 100,000 clones; about 79% of them were found once. Roughly 6.2% of the sample is taken by the ten largest.

The V and J segments used are TRBV1 and TRBJ2-1; TRBD1 reflects the table's D call only, with no check against the DNA. TRBV1 is marked as a pseudogene. The TCR was taken from a man aged 55-75 years in good health and CMV-seropositive. Specimen: PBMCs. Read as DNA, the sequence is TGCACCAGCAGCCAAACCGATGGGACAGGGAGAGGAAGTGGCTACAATGAGCAGTTCTTC. Protein translation: CTSSQTDGTGRGSGYNEQFF.